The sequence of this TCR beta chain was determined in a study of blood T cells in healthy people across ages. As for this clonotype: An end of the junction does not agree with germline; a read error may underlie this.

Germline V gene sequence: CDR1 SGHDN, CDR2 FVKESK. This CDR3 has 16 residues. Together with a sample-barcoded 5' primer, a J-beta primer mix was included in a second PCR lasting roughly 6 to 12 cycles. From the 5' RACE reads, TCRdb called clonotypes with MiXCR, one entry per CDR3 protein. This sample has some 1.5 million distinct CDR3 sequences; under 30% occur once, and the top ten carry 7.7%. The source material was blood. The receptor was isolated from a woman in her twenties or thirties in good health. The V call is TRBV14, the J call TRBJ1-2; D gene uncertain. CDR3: CVSSQRLTASSGGYTF. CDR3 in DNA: TGTGTCAGCAGCCAACGTCTTACAGCCTCGTCAGGTGGCTACACCTTC.